This T cell receptor beta chain was sequenced for a study of blood T cell repertoires in COVID-19. The method was immunoSEQ multiplex PCR; TCRdb's version includes in-frame clones alone and lacks a portion of them. The top ten clones hold roughly 5% of a sample with about 260,000 clones, 85% to 90% of them seen once. The sample taken for sequencing was peripheral blood. The clonotype comes from a woman in her fifties or sixties with COVID-19, enrolled during active disease.

The CDR3 region is CASSPQGGSGRASEQFF. CDR3 nucleotides: TGTGCCAGCAGCCCCCAGGGCGGTAGCGGGAGGGCCAGTGAGCAGTTCTTC. This sequence joins TRBV5-4 and TRBJ2-1; 11 nucleotides align to TRBD2. In germline, CDR1 is SGHNT, CDR2 YYREEE (reference sequence). This CDR3 is 17 amino acids long. The J segment lost 9 bases and the V segment lost 4 bases, leaving 15 bases of the junction unmatched.